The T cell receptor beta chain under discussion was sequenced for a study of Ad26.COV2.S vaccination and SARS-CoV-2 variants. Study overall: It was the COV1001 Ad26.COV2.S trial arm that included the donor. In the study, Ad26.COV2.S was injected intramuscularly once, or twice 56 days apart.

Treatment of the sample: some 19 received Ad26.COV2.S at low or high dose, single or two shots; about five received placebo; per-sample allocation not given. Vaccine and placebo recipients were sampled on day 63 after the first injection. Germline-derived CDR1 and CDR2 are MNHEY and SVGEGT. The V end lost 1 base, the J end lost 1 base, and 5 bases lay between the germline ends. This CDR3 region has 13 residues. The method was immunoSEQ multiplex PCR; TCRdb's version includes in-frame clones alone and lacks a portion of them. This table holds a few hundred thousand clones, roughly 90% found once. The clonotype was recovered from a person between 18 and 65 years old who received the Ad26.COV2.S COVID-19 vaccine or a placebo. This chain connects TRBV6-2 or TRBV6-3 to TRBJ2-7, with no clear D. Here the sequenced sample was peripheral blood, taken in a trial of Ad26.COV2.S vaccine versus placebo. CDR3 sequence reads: CASSYLSSYEQYF. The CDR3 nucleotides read TGTGCCAGCAGTTACTTGTCGTCCTACGAGCAGTACTTC.